Presented here are 16 T cell receptor beta chains from one specimen sequenced in a study of Ad26.COV2.S vaccination and SARS-CoV-2 variants. Treatment reported: around 19 received Ad26.COV2.S at low or high dose, single or two shots; about five received placebo; per-sample allocation not given. Samples analyzed were those drawn on day 63 after the first vaccine or placebo injection. Here immunoSEQ multiplex PCR was the method, and the copy in TCRdb shows in-frame clones only, minus some. The table shows about 350,000 clones, with 88% occurring only once. The source material was peripheral blood, sampled in a trial of Ad26.COV2.S vaccine versus placebo. The origin of the receptors is a person aged 18 to 65 who received the Ad26.COV2.S COVID-19 vaccine or a placebo.

V is TRBV12-3 or TRBV12-4 and J is TRBJ1-2; D is possibly TRBD1 (6 bases). The CDR3 consists of 13 residues. V was shortened by 5 bases and J by 13 bases, with 20 bases between the two germline ends. CDR3: CASSTNPGHQTTF. DNA for the CDR3: TGTGCCAGCAGTACCAACCCGGGACACCAGACCACCTTC.

This rearrangement joins TRBV7-6 to TRBJ2-5; D is unresolved. Trimming pared 5 bases from V and 5 bases from J, leaving 12 bases between. Germline V gene data show CDR1 as SGHVS and CDR2 as FNYEAQ. The CDR3 sequence is 13 residues long. The CDR3, as DNA: TGTGCCAGCAGCCTCTCAGGCATGGAGACCCAGTACTTC. This encodes CASSLSGMETQYF.

The rearrangement joins TRBV6-5 to TRBJ2-7; 10 bases align to TRBD1. There are 15 residues in the CDR3. Germline trimming cut 4 bases from V and 7 bases from J; bases unmatched to any gene: 10. Germline V gene sequence: CDR1 MNHEY, CDR2 SVGAGI. The chain's CDR3 is CASSLGDRGLVEQYF. DNA for the CDR3: TGTGCCAGCAGTTTGGGGGACAGGGGCTTGGTGGAGCAGTACTTC.

With respect to this clone: This sample includes further DNA sequences coding for the same CDR3. This rearrangement joins TRBV15 to TRBJ1-5, with D hard to call. V lost 5 bases and J 4 bases, leaving 6 bases between the germline ends. CDR1 and CDR2 from the germline V gene are LNHNV and YYDKDF (reference sequence). The CDR3 is made up of 12 amino acids. Here the CDR3 reads CATSGANQPQHF. The CDR3 nucleotides are TGTGCCACCAGCGGAGCTAATCAGCCCCAGCATTTT.

The chain recombines TRBV25-1 with TRBJ2-7, with TRBD1 identical over 10 bases. CDR1 is MGHDK and CDR2 is SYGVNS in the germline V gene. The CDR3 extends over 15 amino acids. J lost 3 bases, V lost 5 bases, and 7 bases had no gene match. CDR3 residues: CASSPTGGRGYEQYF. In nucleotides, the CDR3 is TGTGCCAGCAGTCCGACAGGGGGCCGCGGCTACGAGCAGTACTTC.

The chain has TRBV4-1 and TRBJ2-7; TRBD2 aligns across 8 bases. After removal of 1 base from V and 0 bases from J, the junction contained 5 bases not matched to a gene. This CDR3 has 16 residues. CDR1 and CDR2 (germline): MGHRA, YSYEKL. CDR3 sequence (DNA): TGCGCCAGCAGCCAAGGGATCGGGGGGGCCTCCTACGAGCAGTACTTC. Its protein product is CASSQGIGGASYEQYF.

The V and J genes are TRBV18 and TRBJ1-1; D may be TRBD1 (5 bases). Germline V CDR1 and CDR2: KGHSH, LQKENI. CDR3 length: 15 residues. Trimming shortened V by 3 bases and J by 1 base, and 12 bases separated the two germline ends. CDR3 bases: TGTGCCAGCTCACCCCTCATAGGACAGAACACTGAAGCTTTCTTT. It yields the protein CASSPLIGQNTEAFF.

A note on this clone: Mismatch with germline at one junction end may stem from a read error. The chain is built from TRBV7-2 and TRBJ2-7; 8 bases agree with TRBD1. Germline V gene lookup returns CDR1 SGHTA and CDR2 FQGNSA. CDR3 length equals 15 residues. DNA of the CDR3: TGTGCCAGCAGCTTTACTTTGGGGACAGGAGGACTGTTGGACTTC. This encodes CASSFTLGTGGLLDF.

The chain couples TRBV20-1 to TRBJ2-7; D is uncertain. Trimming left V 0 bases short and J 7 bases short, with 7 bases between. CDR1 is DFQATT, CDR2 SNEGSKA, per germline (reference sequence). The CDR3 extends over 11 amino acids. This CDR3 reads CSARDLGEQYF. The CDR3 coding sequence is TGCAGTGCTAGAGACCTTGGGGAGCAGTACTTC.

The genes are TRBV5-1 and TRBJ2-3, with a possible D match to TRBD2 (6 bases). Looked up from germline, CDR1 is SGHRS and CDR2 is YFSETQ. V was cut by 2 bases and J by 1 base, with 8 bases left in between. CDR3 length equals 14 residues. The CDR3 nucleotides are TGCGCCAGCAGCTTCGGGGAGGGCACAGATACGCAGTATTTT. Encoded protein: CASSFGEGTDTQYF.

The chain combines TRBV5-1 with TRBJ1-4, with 7 bases identical to TRBD1. V was clipped by 2 bases and J by 7 bases; unmatched bases: 8. From germline, CDR1 is SGHRS and CDR2 YFSETQ. The CDR3 totals 15 residues. The CDR3 nucleotides are TGCGCCAGCAGCTTAGAGAGGGGGCTGGGTGAAAAACTGTTTTTT. Its protein is CASSLERGLGEKLFF.

The V gene is TRBV30, the J gene TRBJ2-1, with 8 bases aligning to TRBD1. There are 12 residues in the CDR3. The germline CDR1 and CDR2 sequences are GTSNPN and SVGIG (reference sequence). With 1 base clipped from V and 9 bases from J, the junction kept 2 bases outside the gene matches. The CDR3 coding sequence is TGTGCCTGGAGTGGGACAGGGATTGAGCAGTTCTTC. Its protein is CAWSGTGIEQFF.

The chain links TRBV4-2 to TRBJ1-5; D unresolved. CDR3 length: 15 amino acids. The germline V gene has CDR1 LGHNA and CDR2 YNFKEQ. Deletions cut 2 bases from V and 1 base from J, with 9 bases between. The CDR3 DNA sequence: TGTGCCAGCAGCCAATCCATAGGGAGCAATCAGCCCCAGCATTTT. Residues: CASSQSIGSNQPQHF.

The J gene is TRBJ1-1, the V gene TRBV12-3 or TRBV12-4; no clear D gene. V shed 3 bases and J shed 5 bases, with 4 bases lying between them. The CDR3 is 11 amino acids. The CDR3 is CASSFGTEAFF. The CDR3 bases are TGTGCCAGCAGTTTTGGGACTGAAGCTTTCTTT.

The rearrangement uses TRBV23-1 and TRBJ1-2; D may be TRBD1 (6 bases). TRBV23-1 is classed as an ORF, of uncertain function. Trimming pared 3 bases from V and 6 bases from J, leaving 17 bases between. The CDR3 extends over 15 amino acids. The DNA for the CDR3 is TGCGCCAGCAGTCACATCAGCAGGGGAGGGAATGGCTACACCTTC. Its translation: CASSHISRGGNGYTF.

In this sample, this clone turned up a few times. The V and J genes are TRBV5-1 and TRBJ2-7, with D unclear. V was pared by 5 bases and J by 5 bases, with 8 bases between. Germline V gene lookup returns CDR1 SGHRS and CDR2 YFSETQ. There are 11 residues in the CDR3. For the CDR3, the DNA is TGCGCCAGCAGTAGTCATGACGAGCAGTACTTC. Encoded protein: CASSSHDEQYF.